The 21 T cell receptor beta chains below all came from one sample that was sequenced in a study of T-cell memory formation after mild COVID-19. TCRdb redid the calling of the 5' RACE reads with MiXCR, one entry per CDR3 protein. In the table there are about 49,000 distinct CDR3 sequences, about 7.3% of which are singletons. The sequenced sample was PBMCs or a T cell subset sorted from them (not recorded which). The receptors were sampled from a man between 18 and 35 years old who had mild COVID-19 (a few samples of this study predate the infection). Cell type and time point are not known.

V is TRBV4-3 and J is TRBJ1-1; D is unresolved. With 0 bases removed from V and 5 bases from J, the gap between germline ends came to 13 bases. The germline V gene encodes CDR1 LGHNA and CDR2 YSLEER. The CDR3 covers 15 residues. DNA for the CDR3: TGCGCCAGCAGCCAAGATAGGCATCAGACGACTGAAGCTTTCTTT. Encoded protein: CASSQDRHQTTEAFF.

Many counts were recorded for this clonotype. The CDR3 reads CASSTQGYTEAFF. The CDR3 nucleotides are TGTGCCAGCAGCACCCAGGGGTATACTGAAGCTTTCTTT. The genes are TRBV5-5 and TRBJ1-1; possibly TRBD1 for D (6 bases). This CDR3 is built from 13 residues. V lost 4 bases and J 5 bases, leaving 12 bases between the germline ends. Per the germline V gene, CDR1 is SGHKS and CDR2 is YYEKEE (reference sequence).

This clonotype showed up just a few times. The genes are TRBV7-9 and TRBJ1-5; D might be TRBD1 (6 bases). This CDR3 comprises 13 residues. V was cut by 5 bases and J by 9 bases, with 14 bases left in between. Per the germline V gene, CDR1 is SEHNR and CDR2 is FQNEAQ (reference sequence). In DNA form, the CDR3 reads TGTGCCAGCAGCCGGGACATTGAGGGGCCCCAGCATTTT. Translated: CASSRDIEGPQHF. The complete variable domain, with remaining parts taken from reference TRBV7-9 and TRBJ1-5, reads DTGVSQNPRHKITKRGQNVTFRCDPISEHNRLYWYRQTLGQGPEFLTYFQNEAQLEKSRLLSDRFSAERPKGSFSTLEIQRTEQGDSAMYLCASSRDIEGPQHFGDGTRLSIL.

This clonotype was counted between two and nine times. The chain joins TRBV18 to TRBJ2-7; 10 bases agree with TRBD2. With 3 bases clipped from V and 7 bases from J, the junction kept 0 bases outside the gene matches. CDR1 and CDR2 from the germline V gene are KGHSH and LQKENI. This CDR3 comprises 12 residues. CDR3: CASSPTSGEQYV. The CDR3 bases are TGTGCCAGCTCACCGACTAGCGGGGAGCAGTACGTC.

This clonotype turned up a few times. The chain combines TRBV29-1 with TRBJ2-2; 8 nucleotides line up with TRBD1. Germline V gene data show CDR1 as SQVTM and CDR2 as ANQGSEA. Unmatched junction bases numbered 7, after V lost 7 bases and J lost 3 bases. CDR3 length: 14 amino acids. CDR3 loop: CSAAGGAYTGELFF. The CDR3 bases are TGCAGCGCTGCAGGGGGCGCGTACACCGGGGAGCTGTTTTTT.

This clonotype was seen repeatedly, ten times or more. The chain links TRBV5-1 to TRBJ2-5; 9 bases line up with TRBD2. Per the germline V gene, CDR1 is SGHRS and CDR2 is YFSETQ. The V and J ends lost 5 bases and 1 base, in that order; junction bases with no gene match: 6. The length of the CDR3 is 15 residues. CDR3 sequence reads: CASSSISGSQETQYF. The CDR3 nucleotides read TGCGCCAGCAGTTCAATTAGCGGGAGCCAAGAGACCCAGTACTTC.

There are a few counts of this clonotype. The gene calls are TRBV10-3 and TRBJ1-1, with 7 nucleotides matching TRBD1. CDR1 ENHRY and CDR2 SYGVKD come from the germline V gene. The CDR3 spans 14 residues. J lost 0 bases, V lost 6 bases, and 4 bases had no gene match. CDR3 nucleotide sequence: TGTGCCATCAGCCGCGGGACAGTGAACACTGAAGCTTTCTTT. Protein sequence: CAISRGTVNTEAFF.

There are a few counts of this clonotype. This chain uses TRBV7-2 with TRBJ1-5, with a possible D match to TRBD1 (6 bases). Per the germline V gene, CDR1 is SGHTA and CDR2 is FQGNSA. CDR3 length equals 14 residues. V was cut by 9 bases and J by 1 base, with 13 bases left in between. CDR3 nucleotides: TGTGCCAGTAACAGGGATTGGAGCAATCAGCCCCAGCATTTT. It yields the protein CASNRDWSNQPQHF. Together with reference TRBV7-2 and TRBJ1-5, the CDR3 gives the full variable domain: GAGVSQSPSNKVTEKGKDVELRCDPISGHTALYWYRQSLGQGLEFLIYFQGNSAPDKSGLPSDRFSAERTGGSVSTLTIQRTQQEDSAVYLCASNRDWSNQPQHFGDGTRLSIL.

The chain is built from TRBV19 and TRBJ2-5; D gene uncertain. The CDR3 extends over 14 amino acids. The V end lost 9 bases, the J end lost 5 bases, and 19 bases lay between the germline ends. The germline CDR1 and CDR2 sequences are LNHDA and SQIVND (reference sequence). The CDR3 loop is CARRQKTVPETQYF. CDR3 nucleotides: TGTGCCAGAAGACAAAAAACAGTTCCGGAGACCCAGTACTTC.

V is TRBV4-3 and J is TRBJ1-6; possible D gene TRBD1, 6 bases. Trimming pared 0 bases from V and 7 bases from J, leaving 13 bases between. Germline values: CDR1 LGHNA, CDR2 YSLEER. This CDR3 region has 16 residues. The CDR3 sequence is CASSQDWDTRNSPLHF. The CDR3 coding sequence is TGCGCCAGCAGCCAAGATTGGGACACTCGCAATTCACCCCTCCACTTT.

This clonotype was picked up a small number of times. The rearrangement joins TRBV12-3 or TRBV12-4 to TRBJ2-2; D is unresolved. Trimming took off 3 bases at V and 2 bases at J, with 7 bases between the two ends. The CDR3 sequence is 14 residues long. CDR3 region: CASSFGLNTGELFF. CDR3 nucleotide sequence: TGTGCCAGCAGTTTCGGCTTAAACACCGGGGAGCTGTTTTTT.

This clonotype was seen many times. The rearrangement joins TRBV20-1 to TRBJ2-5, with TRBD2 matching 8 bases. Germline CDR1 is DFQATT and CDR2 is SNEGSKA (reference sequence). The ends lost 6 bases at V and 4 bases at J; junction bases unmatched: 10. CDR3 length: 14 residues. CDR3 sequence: CSAAGGYLRETQYF. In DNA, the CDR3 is TGCAGTGCGGCGGGGGGATATTTGCGAGAGACCCAGTACTTC.

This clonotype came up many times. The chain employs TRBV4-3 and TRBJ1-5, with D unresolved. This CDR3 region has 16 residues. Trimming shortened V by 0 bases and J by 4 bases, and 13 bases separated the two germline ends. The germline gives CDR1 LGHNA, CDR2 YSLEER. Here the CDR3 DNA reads TGCGCCAGCAGCCAAGATCGCGGCCGGGGAAATCAGCCCCAGCATTTT. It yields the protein CASSQDRGRGNQPQHF.

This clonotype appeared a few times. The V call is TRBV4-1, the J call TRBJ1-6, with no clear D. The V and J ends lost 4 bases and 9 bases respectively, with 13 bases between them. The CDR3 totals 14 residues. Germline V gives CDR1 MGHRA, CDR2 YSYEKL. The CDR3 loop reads CASSRTGLLSPLHF. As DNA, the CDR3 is TGCGCCAGCAGCCGTACCGGATTACTTTCACCCCTCCACTTT.

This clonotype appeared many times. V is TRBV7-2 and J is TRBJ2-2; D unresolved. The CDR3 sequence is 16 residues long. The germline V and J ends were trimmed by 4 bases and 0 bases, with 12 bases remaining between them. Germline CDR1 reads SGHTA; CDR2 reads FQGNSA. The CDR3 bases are TGTGCCAGCAGCTCGGACCCGCTGTCGAACACCGGGGAGCTGTTTTTT. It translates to CASSSDPLSNTGELFF.

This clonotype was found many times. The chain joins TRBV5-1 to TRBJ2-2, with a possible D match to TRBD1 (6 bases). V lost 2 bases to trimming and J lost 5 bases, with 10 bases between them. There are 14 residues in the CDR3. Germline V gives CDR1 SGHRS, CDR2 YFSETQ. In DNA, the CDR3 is TGCGCCAGCAGCTTAGGCCAGGGGACCGGGGAGCTGTTTTTT. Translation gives CASSLGQGTGELFF. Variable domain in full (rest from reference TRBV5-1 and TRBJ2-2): KAGVTQTPRYLIKTRGQQVTLSCSPISGHRSVSWYQQTPGQGLQFLFEYFSETQRNKGNFPGRFSGRQFSNSRSEMNVSTLELGDSALYLCASSLGQGTGELFFGEGSRLTVL.

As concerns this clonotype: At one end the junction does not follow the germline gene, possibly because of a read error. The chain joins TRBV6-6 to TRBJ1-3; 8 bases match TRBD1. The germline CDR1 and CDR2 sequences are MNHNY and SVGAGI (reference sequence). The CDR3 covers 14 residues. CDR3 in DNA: TGTGACAGCAGTGACAGGGGCCTGGTAAACACCATATATTTT. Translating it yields CDSSDRGLVNTIYF.

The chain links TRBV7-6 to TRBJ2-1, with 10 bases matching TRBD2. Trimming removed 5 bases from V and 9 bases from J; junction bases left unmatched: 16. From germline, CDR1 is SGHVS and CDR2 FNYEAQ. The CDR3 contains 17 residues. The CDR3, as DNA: TGTGCCAGCAGCCTCCTGGTGGGTGCTAGCGGGGGAGGTGAGCAGTTCTTC. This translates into CASSLLVGASGGGEQFF.

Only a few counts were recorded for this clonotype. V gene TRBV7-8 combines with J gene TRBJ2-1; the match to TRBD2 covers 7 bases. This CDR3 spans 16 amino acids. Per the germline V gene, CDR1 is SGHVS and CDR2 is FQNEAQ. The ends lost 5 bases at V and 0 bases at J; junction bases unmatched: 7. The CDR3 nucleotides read TGTGCCAGCAGCGTCATTCGGGGGGTCTCCTACAATGAGCAGTTCTTC. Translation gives CASSVIRGVSYNEQFF.

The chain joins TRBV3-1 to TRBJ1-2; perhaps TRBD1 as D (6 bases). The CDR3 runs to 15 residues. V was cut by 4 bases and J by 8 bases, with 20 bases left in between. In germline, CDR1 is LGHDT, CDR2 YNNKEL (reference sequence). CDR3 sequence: CASSPLPGGAGGYTF. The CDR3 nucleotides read TGTGCCAGCAGCCCACTCCCCGGGGGCGCAGGAGGCTACACCTTC.

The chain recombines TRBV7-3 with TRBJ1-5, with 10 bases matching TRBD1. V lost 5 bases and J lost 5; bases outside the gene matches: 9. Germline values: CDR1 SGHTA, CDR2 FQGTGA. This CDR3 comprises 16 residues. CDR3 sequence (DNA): TGTGCCAGCAGCCCGACCTATGGGACAGGGGATCAGCCCCAGCATTTT. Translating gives CASSPTYGTGDQPQHF.